Following are 4 T cell receptor beta chains from one sample sequenced in a study of OX40 agonist ivuxolimab in advanced cancers. Sequencing was performed with immunoSEQ multiplex PCR; in TCRdb, only in-frame clones are kept and a portion is missing. The sample records tens of thousands of clones, 80% to 95% being singletons. Source: CD4+ or CD8+ T cells sorted from blood, taken in a trial of the OX40 agonist ivuxolimab. These receptors originate from an adult with an advanced solid tumor such as melanoma, head and neck, liver or kidney cancer.

The chain couples TRBV5-1 to TRBJ2-5; D is uncertain. From germline, CDR1 is SGHRS and CDR2 YFSETQ. The CDR3 sequence is 14 residues long. Between the trimmed V and J ends, which lost 1 base and 1 base, there was a span of 8 bases. CDR3 nucleotides: TGCGCCAGCAGCTTGACGGCACCCCAAGAGACCCAGTACTTC. Translating it yields CASSLTAPQETQYF.

V and J are TRBV5-1 and TRBJ2-2; a possible D gene is TRBD2 (6 bases). CDR3 length: 17 amino acids. Germline CDR1 reads SGHRS; CDR2 reads YFSETQ. V gave up 3 bases and J gave up 5 bases, with 20 bases separating them. CDR3 sequence: CASSSESGGSWTGELFF. CDR3 DNA: TGCGCCAGCAGCTCGGAATCTGGGGGGTCGTGGACCGGGGAGCTGTTTTTT.

Comment on this clone: A read error may account for a junction end that differs from germline. Other DNA sequences from this sample encode an identical CDR3 as well. The chain uses TRBV10-1 and TRBJ1-1; D is undetermined. The CDR3 totals 14 residues. From germline, CDR1 is WNHNN and CDR2 SYGVQD (reference sequence). The CDR3 bases are TGCGCAAGCAGTGATAGCCCCCTGGGGACTGAAGCTTTCTTT. As protein: CASSDSPLGTEAFF.

This chain uses TRBV5-1 with TRBJ2-3; D is unresolved. The CDR3 spans 15 residues. Trimming stripped 4 bases from V and 0 bases from J, with 12 bases between. Per the germline V gene, CDR1 is SGHRS and CDR2 is YFSETQ. The CDR3 sequence: CASSETTTSTDTQYF. The CDR3, as DNA: TGCGCCAGCAGCGAAACAACCACTAGCACAGATACGCAGTATTTT.